What follows are 14 T cell receptor beta chains derived from one specimen sequenced in a study of OX40 agonist ivuxolimab in advanced cancers. TCRdb's copy holds only in-frame clones and misses some; the assay was immunoSEQ multiplex PCR. This table has about 77,000 clones, nearly 90% appearing once. Here the sequenced sample was CD4+ or CD8+ T cells sorted from blood, taken in a trial of the OX40 agonist ivuxolimab. Receptors were obtained from an adult with an advanced solid tumor such as melanoma, head and neck, liver or kidney cancer.

The gene calls are TRBV5-4 and TRBJ2-7, with unresolved D. Germline assignment: CDR1 SGHNT and CDR2 YYREEE (reference sequence). The V end lost 1 base, the J end lost 0 bases, and 8 bases lay between the germline ends. CDR3 length: 14 residues. The DNA of the CDR3 is TGTGCCAGCAGCTTGCAGCCCATCTCCTACGAGCAGTACTTC. Translating it yields CASSLQPISYEQYF.

Only one count was recorded for this clone. V and J are TRBV30 and TRBJ2-7; D gene unclear. Trimming took off 7 bases at V and 7 bases at J, with 14 bases between the two ends. Per the germline V gene, CDR1 is GTSNPN and CDR2 is SVGIG (reference sequence). The CDR3 covers 11 residues. The CDR3 bases are TGTGCCTCCCACTCTCAGTTGGAGCAGTACTTC. Translation: CASHSQLEQYF.

About this clone: Compared with germline, one end of the junction differs, possibly owing to a read error. The V and J genes are TRBV12-5 and TRBJ2-5, with a tentative D call TRBD2 (6 bases). CDR1 is LGHNT, CDR2 FRNRAP, per germline. The CDR3 totals 14 residues. The CDR3 DNA reads as TGTGCTAGTGCTTTGAGCGGAGGGAGGGAGACCCAGTACTTC. Translation: CASALSGGRETQYF.

V usage is TRBV5-4 and J usage is TRBJ1-2, with TRBD1 matching over 9 bases. CDR3 length equals 14 residues. Germline CDR1 is SGHNT and CDR2 is YYREEE (reference sequence). J was trimmed by 8 bases and V by 5 bases; bases with no gene match: 10. This CDR3 reads CASRRTGGAGGYTF. In DNA, the CDR3 is TGTGCCAGCAGACGTACAGGGGGCGCGGGCGGCTACACCTTC.

The CDR3 sequence: CASSEAHTDRAEYF. CDR3 sequence (DNA): TGTGCCAGCAGTGAAGCCCATACCGACAGGGCAGAGTACTTC. The chain recombines TRBV6-1 with TRBJ2-7, with 7 positions matching TRBD1. The J segment lost 11 bases and the V segment lost 0 bases, leaving 10 bases of the junction unmatched. The CDR3 has 14 amino acids. Germline CDR1 and CDR2: MNHNS and SASEGT.

The chain employs TRBV11-3 and TRBJ2-7; D gene ambiguous. CDR1 and CDR2 (germline): SGHNT, YENEEA. CDR3 length: 13 residues. Trimming cost V 1 base and J 9 bases, with 13 bases left between them. CDR3 DNA sequence: TGTGCCAGCAGCTTAGGCCGGGCTCACCCGCAGTACTTC. Translating it yields CASSLGRAHPQYF.

The chain employs TRBV5-1 and TRBJ2-3, with no clear D. Germline V gene lookup returns CDR1 SGHRS and CDR2 YFSETQ. V lost 3 bases and J 2 bases, leaving 13 bases between the germline ends. CDR3 size: 15 residues. The CDR3 region has the DNA TGCGCCAGCAGCTCTCTTGGGCAACCCACAGATACGCAGTATTTT. Translating gives CASSSLGQPTDTQYF.

The chain combines TRBV5-1 with TRBJ1-4; D is undetermined. Germline V gene data show CDR1 as SGHRS and CDR2 as YFSETQ. Trimming took off 3 bases at V and 1 base at J, with 13 bases between the two ends. This CDR3 comprises 16 residues. CDR3 amino acids: CASSSGPPGTNEKLFF. CDR3 DNA sequence: TGCGCCAGCAGCTCTGGTCCGCCTGGAACTAATGAAAAACTGTTTTTT.

CDR3 DNA sequence: TGTGCCAGCAGCCGAGACCTTTGGGGACAGATGAACACTGAAGCTTTCTTT. Translated: CASSRDLWGQMNTEAFF. This chain uses TRBV25-1 with TRBJ1-1; 7 bases align to TRBD1. CDR1 and CDR2 from the germline V gene are MGHDK and SYGVNS. The CDR3 consists of 17 residues. Trimming took 6 bases from V and 0 from J; bases not matched to a gene: 13.

V is TRBV30 and J is TRBJ2-7, with 9 bases identical to TRBD1. Trimming removed 4 bases from V and 6 bases from J; junction bases left unmatched: 1. This CDR3 comprises 11 residues. The germline CDR1 and CDR2 sequences are GTSNPN and SVGIG (reference sequence). In nucleotides, the CDR3 is TGTGCCTGGAAGACAGGGGGCGAGCAGTACTTC. It translates to CAWKTGGEQYF.

V and J are TRBV15 and TRBJ2-3, with 8 bases fitting TRBD2. Germline assignment: CDR1 LNHNV and CDR2 YYDKDF (reference sequence). Losses at the gene ends were 5 bases for V and 8 bases for J; bases not matched to a gene: 9. The CDR3 covers 14 residues. CDR3 DNA sequence: TGTGCCACCAGCGGGGGGCTAGCGGGCTTTACGCAGTATTTT. It yields the protein CATSGGLAGFTQYF.

V usage is TRBV7-6 and J usage is TRBJ1-5, with D tentatively TRBD1 (5 bases). Trimming stripped 2 bases from V and 7 bases from J, with 12 bases between. CDR3 length: 14 residues. The germline gives CDR1 SGHVS, CDR2 FNYEAQ. Here the CDR3 DNA reads TGTGCCAGCAGCTTACCGGGGGAGGGGCAGCCCCAGCATTTT. Protein sequence: CASSLPGEGQPQHF.

The rearrangement links TRBV19 to TRBJ2-7; TRBD1 matches at 9 bases. V lost 3 bases to trimming and J lost 3 bases; unmatched junction nucleotides: 3. The CDR3 totals 14 residues. Germline CDR1 is LNHDA and CDR2 is SQIVND (reference sequence). The DNA for the CDR3 is TGTGCCAGTAGTATGGGACAGGGCCTCTACGAGCAGTACTTC. It is translated as CASSMGQGLYEQYF. The full variable domain, completed using reference TRBV19 and TRBJ2-7, is DGGITQSPKYLFRKEGQNVTLSCEQNLNHDAMYWYRQDPGQGLRLIYYSQIVNDFQKGDIAEGYSVSREKKESFPLTVTSAQKNPTAFYLCASSMGQGLYEQYFGPGTRLTVT.

The V gene is TRBV18, the J gene TRBJ1-3, with D possibly being TRBD1 (5 bases). Per germline, CDR1 KGHSH and CDR2 LQKENI. The CDR3 sequence is 17 residues long. With 3 bases removed from V and 2 bases from J, the gap between germline ends came to 17 bases. In DNA form, the CDR3 reads TGTGCCAGCTCACCGCGGACAACCACCGGGGCTGGAAACACCATATATTTT. This codes for CASSPRTTTGAGNTIYF.